This entry lists 10 T cell receptor beta chains sequenced from one sample in a study of identical twins. TCRdb re-called the 5' RACE reads through MiXCR, storing one row per CDR3 protein. The sample shows approximately 600,000 distinct CDR3 sequences, roughly 7.2% of them seen only once. These same records also appear under a second study, on yellow fever vaccine responses in identical twins.

The sequenced sample was PBMCs. These receptors all come from a woman under 30 in good health.

A few counts support this clonotype. The CDR3 loop is CASADRANYGYTF. CDR3 coding DNA: TGTGCCAGCGCCGACAGGGCTAACTATGGCTACACCTTC. The V call is TRBV7-9, the J call TRBJ1-2, with 7 bases fitting TRBD1. CDR1 SEHNR and CDR2 FQNEAQ come from the germline V gene (reference sequence). J lost 0 bases, V lost 8 bases, and 3 bases had no gene match. The CDR3 runs 13 residues.

Only a few counts were recorded for this clonotype. The chain uses TRBV6-1 and TRBJ1-4; D gene ambiguous. The CDR3 contains 14 residues. Between the trimmed V and J ends, which lost 5 bases and 6 bases, there was a span of 13 bases. Germline CDR1 and CDR2: MNHNS and SASEGT. CDR3 protein: CASSQNTIHEKLFF. DNA of the CDR3: TGTGCCAGCAGTCAGAACACAATCCATGAAAAACTGTTTTTT.

This clonotype was detected many times. The gene calls are TRBV28 and TRBJ2-7; TRBD2 agrees at 15 bases. Germline lookup yields CDR1 MDHEN and CDR2 SYDVKM. The ends lost 6 bases at V and 4 bases at J; junction bases unmatched: 13. This CDR3 has 18 residues. The CDR3 DNA reads as TGTGCCAGCAGAAAGGGACTAGCGGGAGGCCCCAACCTTTACGAGCAGTACTTC. Translating gives CASRKGLAGGPNLYEQYF.

This clonotype turned up a few times. The chain has TRBV4-2 and TRBJ2-5, with D possibly being TRBD2 (6 bases). Germline V gene data show CDR1 as LGHNA and CDR2 as YNFKEQ. Trimming cost V 1 base and J 2 bases, with 11 bases left between them. The CDR3 contains 15 residues. This CDR3 reads CASSQGTTLQETQYF. The DNA for the CDR3 is TGTGCCAGCAGCCAAGGGACTACACTTCAAGAGACCCAGTACTTC.

The chain recombines TRBV19 with TRBJ2-1; D is possibly TRBD2 (5 bases). The germline gives CDR1 LNHDA, CDR2 SQIVND (reference sequence). The CDR3 contains 15 residues. With 6 bases removed from V and 4 bases from J, the gap between germline ends came to 16 bases. This chain's CDR3 is CASSDTLGPYNEQFF. CDR3 DNA: TGTGCCAGTAGCGACACACTAGGACCGTACAATGAGCAGTTCTTC.

In this sample, this clonotype turned up many times. The chain links TRBV5-6 to TRBJ2-1; the D is unclear. Germline loops: CDR1 SGHDT, CDR2 YYEEEE. Trimming left V 4 bases short and J 5 bases short, with 13 bases between. The CDR3 runs 14 residues. CDR3 DNA sequence: TGTGCCAGCAGCCCGCCCGGACCCAACAATGAGCAGTTCTTC. Encoded protein: CASSPPGPNNEQFF.

This clonotype was recorded a few times. This rearrangement joins TRBV28 to TRBJ2-5, with D tentatively TRBD1 or TRBD2 (6 bases each). The CDR3 is 14 residues long. Germline CDR1 MDHEN, CDR2 SYDVKM. Trimming left V 1 base short and J 5 bases short, with 11 bases between. In DNA form, the CDR3 reads TGTGCCAGCAGTTTATTGCCGGGGGCGGAGACCCAGTACTTC. This translates into CASSLLPGAETQYF.

The rearrangement joins TRBV11-2 to TRBJ2-1; 11 nucleotides agree with TRBD1. The length of the CDR3 is 16 residues. CDR1 is SGHAT and CDR2 is FQNNGV in the germline V gene. Losses at the gene ends were 6 bases for V and 6 bases for J; bases not matched to a gene: 10. The CDR3: CASSLNTGTGGNEQFF. The CDR3 DNA reads as TGTGCCAGCAGTTTAAACACCGGGACAGGGGGCAATGAGCAGTTCTTC.

This clonotype was found many times. The rearrangement joins TRBV12-3 or TRBV12-4 to TRBJ2-1, with 7 bases matching TRBD2. There are 12 residues in the CDR3. Trimming cost V 8 bases and J 5 bases; bases outside gene matches: 3. This chain's CDR3 is CASAGGDNEQFF. CDR3 in DNA: TGTGCCAGCGCTGGGGGGGACAATGAGCAGTTCTTC.

This clonotype was observed at least ten times. This chain uses TRBV28 with TRBJ1-1; D is unclear. The CDR3 runs 14 residues. V was cut by 3 bases and J by 0 bases, with 8 bases left in between. CDR1 and CDR2 from the germline V gene are MDHEN and SYDVKM. The CDR3 DNA is TGTGCCAGCAGTTTCGGACTTTTGAACACTGAAGCTTTCTTT. Amino acid sequence: CASSFGLLNTEAFF. The full variable domain, completed using reference TRBV28 and TRBJ1-1, is DVKVTQSSRYLVKRTGEKVFLECVQDMDHENMFWYRQDPGLGLRLIYFSYDVKMKEKGDIPEGYSVSREKKERFSLILESASTNQTSMYLCASSFGLLNTEAFFGQGTRLTVV.